The 4 T cell receptor beta chains listed next were all sequenced from one sample in a study of shared clonotypes between healthy human individuals. Sequenced by immunoSEQ multiplex PCR; TCRdb stores in-frame clones only, minus some. The sample gives millions of clones, 93% of which show up once; 0.3% to 0.4% is in the top ten. The sequencing input was naive CD4+ T cells from PBMCs. Subset noted: CD45RA+ positively selected. The receptors were gathered from a man aged 18 to 30 in good health. Some clones in this sample may be carry-over from other donors' samples.

The V and J genes are TRBV18 and TRBJ1-1; D is possibly TRBD1 (5 bases). Germline assignment: CDR1 KGHSH and CDR2 LQKENI. V was trimmed by 2 bases and J by 1 base, leaving 14 bases between them. This CDR3 spans 16 amino acids. The CDR3 DNA sequence: TGTGCCAGCTCACCAGGGGCCCCACGCCCGAACACTGAAGCTTTCTTT. As protein: CASSPGAPRPNTEAFF.

As to this clone: Other DNA sequences in this specimen translate into the identical CDR3. This chain joins TRBV5-1 and TRBJ2-5; TRBD1 agrees at 7 bases. The CDR3 spans 15 residues. J gave up 1 base and V 4 bases, and 7 bases lay outside the gene matches. Germline-derived CDR1 and CDR2 are SGHRS and YFSETQ. The CDR3 DNA reads TGCGCCAGCAGCCTCCTGGGACAGAGCCAAGAGACCCAGTACTTC. Translating it yields CASSLLGQSQETQYF.

This chain connects TRBV7-3 to TRBJ1-2; 12 bases match TRBD1. Germline V CDR1 and CDR2: SGHTA, FQGTGA. The CDR3 is 16 residues long. The V gene end was trimmed by 5 bases and the J gene end by 6 bases; junction bases not matched to a gene: 10. The CDR3 region has the DNA TGTGCCAGCAGCCCCTACCCGGGACAGGGGGCGAATGGCTACACCTTC. Protein product: CASSPYPGQGANGYTF.

The rearrangement joins TRBV6-1 to TRBJ2-7; D remains unclear. Trimming left V 6 bases short and J 3 bases short, with 12 bases between. The CDR3 consists of 13 residues. Germline-derived CDR1 and CDR2 are MNHNS and SASEGT. CDR3 DNA sequence: TGTGCCAGCAGCCCTTCCTATCGCTACGAGCAGTACTTC. This codes for CASSPSYRYEQYF.